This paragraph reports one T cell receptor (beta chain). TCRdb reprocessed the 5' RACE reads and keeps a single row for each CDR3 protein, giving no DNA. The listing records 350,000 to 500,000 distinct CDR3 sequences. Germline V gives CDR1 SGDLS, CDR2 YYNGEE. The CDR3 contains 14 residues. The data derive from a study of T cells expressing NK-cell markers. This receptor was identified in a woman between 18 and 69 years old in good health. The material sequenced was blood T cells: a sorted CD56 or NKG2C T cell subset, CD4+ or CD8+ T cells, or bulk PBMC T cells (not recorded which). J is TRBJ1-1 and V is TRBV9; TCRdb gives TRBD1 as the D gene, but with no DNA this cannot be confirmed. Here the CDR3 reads CASSVDTGGTEAFF.